This is a list of T cell receptor beta chains from one sample in a study of blood T cells in healthy people across ages. TCRdb ran MiXCR on the 5' RACE reads and lists one entry per CDR3 protein. This table holds 1.4 million or so distinct CDR3 sequences, roughly 43% found once. Material for sequencing was blood. The receptor set was obtained from a woman aged 18-29 years in good health. CDR3s include the opening cysteine and the closing phenylalanine or tryptophan. Each record gives: D gene, J gene, clone size, V gene, CDR3 DNA, CDR3 protein. D genes are given only for firm matches. Some rows mark clone size as missing; the rest say once, few, many or name a class of expanded clone.

>-|TRBJ2-7|-|TRBV9
TGTGCCAGCAGCGTAGCTTCCCTGGGACCGAGCAATGAGCAGTACTTC
CASSVASLGPSNEQYF
>-|TRBJ2-7|-|TRBV7-2
TGTGCCAGCAGCTTAGTCGCCGGGACCAACCTCTACGAGCAGTACTTC
CASSLVAGTNLYEQYF
>-|TRBJ2-5|few|TRBV7-6
TGTGCCAGCAGCACAGGGCCCTACCAAGAGACCCAGTACTTT
CASSTGPYQETQYF
>-|TRBJ2-3|-|TRBV9
TGTGCCAGCAGCGCTAGTACGGTTCCCACAGATACGCAGTATTTT
CASSASTVPTDTQYF
>TRBD2|TRBJ2-7|-|TRBV9
TGTGCCAGCAGCGTAGGTGGGGACTACAATGAGCAGTACTTC
CASSVGGDYNEQYF
>-|TRBJ2-7|few|TRBV20-1
TGCAGTGCTAGAGTTAGAGGGGTCGACGAGCAGTACTTC
CSARVRGVDEQYF
>-|TRBJ2-2|few|TRBV24-1
TGTGCCACCAGTGATTCGGACCGGAACACCGGGGAGCTGTTTTTT
CATSDSDRNTGELFF
>-|TRBJ1-5|-|TRBV3-1
TGTGCCAGCAGCCAAGAAAGGCCTCTAAATAGCAATCAGCCCCAGCATTTT
CASSQERPLNSNQPQHF
>-|TRBJ1-2|-|TRBV7-9
TGTGCCAGCGCTACTGGCGCGGGCTATGGCTACACCTTC
CASATGAGYGYTF
>-|TRBJ2-1|-|TRBV6-1
TGTGCCAGCACTTCACGGGGGCTTGGGGGCGATGAGCAGTTCTTC
CASTSRGLGGDEQFF
>-|TRBJ2-7|-|TRBV12-3/TRBV12-4
TGTGCCAGCAGTTTAGGGCAGGGAACTTCCTACGAGCAGTACTTC
CASSLGQGTSYEQYF
>-|TRBJ2-7|-|TRBV18
TGTGCCAGCTCACCGCAAGCGACAAACTCCTACGAGCAGTACTTC
CASSPQATNSYEQYF